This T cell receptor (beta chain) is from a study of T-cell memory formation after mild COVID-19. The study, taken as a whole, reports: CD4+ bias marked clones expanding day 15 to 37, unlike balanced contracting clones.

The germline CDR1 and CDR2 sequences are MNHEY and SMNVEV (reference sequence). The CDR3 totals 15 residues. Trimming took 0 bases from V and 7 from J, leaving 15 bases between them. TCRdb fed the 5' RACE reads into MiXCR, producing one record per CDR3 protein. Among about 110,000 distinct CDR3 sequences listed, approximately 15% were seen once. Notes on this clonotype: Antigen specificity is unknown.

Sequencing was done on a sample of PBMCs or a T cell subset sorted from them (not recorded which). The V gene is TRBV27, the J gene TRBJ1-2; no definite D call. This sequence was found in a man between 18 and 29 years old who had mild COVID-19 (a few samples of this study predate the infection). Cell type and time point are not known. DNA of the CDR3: TGTGCCAGCAGTTTATCTCTCGCGGGGTCCAGTGGCTACACCTTC. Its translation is CASSLSLAGSSGYTF.